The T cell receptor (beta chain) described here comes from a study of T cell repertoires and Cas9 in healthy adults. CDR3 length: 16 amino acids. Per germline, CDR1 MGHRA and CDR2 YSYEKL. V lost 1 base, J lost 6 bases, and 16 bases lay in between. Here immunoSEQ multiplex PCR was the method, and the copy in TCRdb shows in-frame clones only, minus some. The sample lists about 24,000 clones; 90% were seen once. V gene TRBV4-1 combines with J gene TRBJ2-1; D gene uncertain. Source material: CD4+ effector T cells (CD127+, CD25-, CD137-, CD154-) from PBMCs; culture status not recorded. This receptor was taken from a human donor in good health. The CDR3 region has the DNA TGCGCCAGCAGCCAAGGACTCCGATTCACTTCCAATGAGCAGTTCTTC. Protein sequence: CASSQGLRFTSNEQFF.